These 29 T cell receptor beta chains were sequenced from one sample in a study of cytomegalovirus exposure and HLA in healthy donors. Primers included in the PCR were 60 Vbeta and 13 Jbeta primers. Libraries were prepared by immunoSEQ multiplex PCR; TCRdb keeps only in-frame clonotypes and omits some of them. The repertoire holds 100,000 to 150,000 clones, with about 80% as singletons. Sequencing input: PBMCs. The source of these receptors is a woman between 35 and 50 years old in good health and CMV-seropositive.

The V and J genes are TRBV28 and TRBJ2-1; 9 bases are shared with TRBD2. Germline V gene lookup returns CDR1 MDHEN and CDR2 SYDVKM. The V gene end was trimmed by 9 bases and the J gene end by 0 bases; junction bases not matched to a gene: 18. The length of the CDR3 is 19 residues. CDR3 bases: TGTGCCAGTACACCCCCCAGCGGGAGGCCCTCTAGCTCCTACAATGAGCAGTTCTTC. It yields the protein CASTPPSGRPSSSYNEQFF.

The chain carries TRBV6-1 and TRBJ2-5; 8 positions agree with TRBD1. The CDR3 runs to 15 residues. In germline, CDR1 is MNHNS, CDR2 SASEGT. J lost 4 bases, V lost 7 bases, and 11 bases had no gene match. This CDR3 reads CASMIGRGRPETQYF. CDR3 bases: TGTGCCAGCATGATTGGCAGGGGGCGCCCAGAGACCCAGTACTTC.

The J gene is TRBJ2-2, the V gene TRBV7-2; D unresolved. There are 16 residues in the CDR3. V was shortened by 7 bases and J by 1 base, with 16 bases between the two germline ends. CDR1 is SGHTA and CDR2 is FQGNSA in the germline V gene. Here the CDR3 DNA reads TGTGCCAGCACCTTCCCCCGCAGTCAGAACACCGGGGAGCTGTTTTTT. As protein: CASTFPRSQNTGELFF.

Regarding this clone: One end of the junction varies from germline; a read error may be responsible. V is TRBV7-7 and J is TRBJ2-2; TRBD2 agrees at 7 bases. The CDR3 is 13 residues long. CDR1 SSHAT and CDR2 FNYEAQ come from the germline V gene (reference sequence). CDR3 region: CASITGGTGELFF. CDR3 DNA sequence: TGTGCTAGCATCACGGGGGGAACCGGGGAGCTGTTTTTT.

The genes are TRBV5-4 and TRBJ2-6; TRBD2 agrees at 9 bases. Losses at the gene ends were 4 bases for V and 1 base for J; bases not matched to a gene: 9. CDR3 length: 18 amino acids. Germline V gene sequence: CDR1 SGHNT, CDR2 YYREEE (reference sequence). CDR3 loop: CASSPRGSGSSGANVLTF. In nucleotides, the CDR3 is TGTGCCAGCAGCCCCCGGGGTAGCGGGAGTTCTGGGGCCAACGTCCTGACTTTC.

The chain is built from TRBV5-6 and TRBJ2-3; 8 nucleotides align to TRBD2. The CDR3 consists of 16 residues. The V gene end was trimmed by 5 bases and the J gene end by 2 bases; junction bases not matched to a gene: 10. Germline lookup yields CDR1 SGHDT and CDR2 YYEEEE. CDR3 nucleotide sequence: TGTGCCAGCAGTTGGGGGCTAGCGGGTGTCACAGATACGCAGTATTTT. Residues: CASSWGLAGVTDTQYF.

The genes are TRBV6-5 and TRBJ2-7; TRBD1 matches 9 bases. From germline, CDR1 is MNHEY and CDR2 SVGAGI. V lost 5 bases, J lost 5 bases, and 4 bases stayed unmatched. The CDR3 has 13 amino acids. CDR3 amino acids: CASSPQGADEQYF. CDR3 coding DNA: TGTGCCAGCAGTCCACAGGGGGCGGACGAGCAGTACTTC.

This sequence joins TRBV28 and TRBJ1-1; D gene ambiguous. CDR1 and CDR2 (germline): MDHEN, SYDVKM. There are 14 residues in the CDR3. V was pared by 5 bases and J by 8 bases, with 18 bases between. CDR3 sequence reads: CASSRPQRNREAFF. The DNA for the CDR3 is TGTGCCAGCAGTCGGCCCCAGAGGAACCGAGAAGCTTTCTTT. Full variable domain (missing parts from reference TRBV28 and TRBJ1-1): DVKVTQSSRYLVKRTGEKVFLECVQDMDHENMFWYRQDPGLGLRLIYFSYDVKMKEKGDIPEGYSVSREKKERFSLILESASTNQTSMYLCASSRPQRNREAFFGQGTRLTVV.

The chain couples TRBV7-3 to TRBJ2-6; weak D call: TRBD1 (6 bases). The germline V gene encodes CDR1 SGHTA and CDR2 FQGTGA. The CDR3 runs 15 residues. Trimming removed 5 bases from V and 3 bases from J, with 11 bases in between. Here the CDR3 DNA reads TGTGCCAGCAGCCCAAACAGGGTTGGGGCCAACGTCCTGACTTTC. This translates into CASSPNRVGANVLTF.

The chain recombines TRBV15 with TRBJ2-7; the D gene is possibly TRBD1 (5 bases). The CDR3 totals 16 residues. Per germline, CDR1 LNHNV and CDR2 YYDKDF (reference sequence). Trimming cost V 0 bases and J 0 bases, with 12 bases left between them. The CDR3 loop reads CATSRDKGANSYEQYF. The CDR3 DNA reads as TGTGCCACCAGCAGAGATAAAGGGGCAAACTCCTACGAGCAGTACTTC.

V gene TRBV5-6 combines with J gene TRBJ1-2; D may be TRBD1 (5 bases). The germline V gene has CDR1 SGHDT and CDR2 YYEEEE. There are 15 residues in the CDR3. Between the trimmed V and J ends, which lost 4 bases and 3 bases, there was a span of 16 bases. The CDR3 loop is CASSRYDRSDYGYTF. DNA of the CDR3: TGTGCCAGCAGCCGTTACGACAGATCTGACTATGGCTACACCTTC.

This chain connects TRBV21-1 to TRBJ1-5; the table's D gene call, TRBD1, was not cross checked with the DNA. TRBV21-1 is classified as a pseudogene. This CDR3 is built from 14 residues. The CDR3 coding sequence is TGTGCCAGATCCACAGGGGGGGCCAATCAGCCCCAGCATTTT. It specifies CARSTGGANQPQHF.

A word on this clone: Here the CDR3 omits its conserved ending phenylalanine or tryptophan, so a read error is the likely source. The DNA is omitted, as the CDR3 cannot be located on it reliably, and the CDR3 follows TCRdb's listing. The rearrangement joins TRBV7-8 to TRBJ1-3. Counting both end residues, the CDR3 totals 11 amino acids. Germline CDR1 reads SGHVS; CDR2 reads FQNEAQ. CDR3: CASRLIGREPD.

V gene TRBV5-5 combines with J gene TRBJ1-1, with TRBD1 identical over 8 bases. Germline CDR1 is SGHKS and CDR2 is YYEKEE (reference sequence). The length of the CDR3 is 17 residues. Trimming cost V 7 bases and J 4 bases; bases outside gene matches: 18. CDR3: CASQLGSAGGAGTEAFF. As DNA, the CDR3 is TGTGCCAGCCAGCTTGGGTCGGCAGGGGGCGCGGGCACTGAAGCTTTCTTT.

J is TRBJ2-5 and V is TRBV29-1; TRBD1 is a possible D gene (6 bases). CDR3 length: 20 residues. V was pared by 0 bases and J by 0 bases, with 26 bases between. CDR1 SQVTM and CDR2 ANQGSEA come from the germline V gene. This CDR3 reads CSVEDPIRATQGPYQETQYF. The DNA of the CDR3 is TGCAGCGTTGAAGATCCCATCCGAGCAACACAGGGACCGTACCAAGAGACCCAGTACTTC.

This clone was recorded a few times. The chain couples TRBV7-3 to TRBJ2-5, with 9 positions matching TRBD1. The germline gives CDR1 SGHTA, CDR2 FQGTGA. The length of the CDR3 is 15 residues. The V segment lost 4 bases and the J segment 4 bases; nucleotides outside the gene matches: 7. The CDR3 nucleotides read TGTGCCAGCAGCTCAGGGACAGGGTACGGAGAGACCCAGTACTTC. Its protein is CASSSGTGYGETQYF.

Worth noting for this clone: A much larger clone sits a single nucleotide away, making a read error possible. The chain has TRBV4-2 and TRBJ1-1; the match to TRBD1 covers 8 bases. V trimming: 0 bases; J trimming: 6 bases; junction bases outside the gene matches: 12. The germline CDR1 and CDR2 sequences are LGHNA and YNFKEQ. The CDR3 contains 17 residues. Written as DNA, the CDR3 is TGTGCCAGCAGCCAAGATAGGCAGGGGGCGCAAGGCCCTGAAGCTTTCTTT. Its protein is CASSQDRQGAQGPEAFF.

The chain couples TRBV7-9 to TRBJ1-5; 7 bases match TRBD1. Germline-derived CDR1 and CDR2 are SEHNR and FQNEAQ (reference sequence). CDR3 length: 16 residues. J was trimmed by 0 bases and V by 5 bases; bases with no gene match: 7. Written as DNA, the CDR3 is TGTGCCAGCAGCCCCGGGACAGAGTATAGCAATCAGCCCCAGCATTTT. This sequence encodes CASSPGTEYSNQPQHF. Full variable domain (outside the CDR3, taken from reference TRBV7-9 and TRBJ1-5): DTGVSQNPRHKITKRGQNVTFRCDPISEHNRLYWYRQTLGQGPEFLTYFQNEAQLEKSRLLSDRFSAERPKGSFSTLEIQRTEQGDSAMYLCASSPGTEYSNQPQHFGDGTRLSIL.

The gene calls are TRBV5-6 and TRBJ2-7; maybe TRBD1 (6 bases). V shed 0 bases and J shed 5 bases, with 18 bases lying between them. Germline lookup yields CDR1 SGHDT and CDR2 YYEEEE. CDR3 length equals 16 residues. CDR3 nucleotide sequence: TGTGCCAGCAGCTTGGGAGTGACAGGCCCCTATGACGAGCAGTACTTC. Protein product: CASSLGVTGPYDEQYF.

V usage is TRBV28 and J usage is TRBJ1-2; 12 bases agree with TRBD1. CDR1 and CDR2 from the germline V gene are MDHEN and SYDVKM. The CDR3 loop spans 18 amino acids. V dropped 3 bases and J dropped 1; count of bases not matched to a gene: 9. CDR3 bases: TGTGCCAGCAGTTTGACAGGGACAGGGGGCTTCCATAACTATGGCTACACCTTC. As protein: CASSLTGTGGFHNYGYTF.

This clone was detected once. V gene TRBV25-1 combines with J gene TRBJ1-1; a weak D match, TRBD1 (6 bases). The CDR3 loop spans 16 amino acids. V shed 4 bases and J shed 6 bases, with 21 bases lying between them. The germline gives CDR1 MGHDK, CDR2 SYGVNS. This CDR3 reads CASSVPQGSDFPEAFF. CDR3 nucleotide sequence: TGTGCCAGCAGTGTACCTCAGGGGTCCGATTTCCCTGAAGCTTTCTTT.

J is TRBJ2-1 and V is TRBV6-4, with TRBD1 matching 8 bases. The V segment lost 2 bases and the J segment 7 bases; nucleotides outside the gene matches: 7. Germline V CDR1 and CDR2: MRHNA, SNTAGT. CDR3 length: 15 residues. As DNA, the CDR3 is TGTGCCAGCAGTGACCGGCAGGGGGCAAGGAATGAGCAGTTCTTC. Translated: CASSDRQGARNEQFF.

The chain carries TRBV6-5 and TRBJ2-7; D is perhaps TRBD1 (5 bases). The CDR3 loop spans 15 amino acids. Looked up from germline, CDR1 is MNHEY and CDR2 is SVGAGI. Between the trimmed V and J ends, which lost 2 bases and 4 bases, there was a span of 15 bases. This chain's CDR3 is CASSYTLDRPYEQYF. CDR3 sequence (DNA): TGTGCCAGCAGTTACACCCTTGACAGACCTTACGAGCAGTACTTC.

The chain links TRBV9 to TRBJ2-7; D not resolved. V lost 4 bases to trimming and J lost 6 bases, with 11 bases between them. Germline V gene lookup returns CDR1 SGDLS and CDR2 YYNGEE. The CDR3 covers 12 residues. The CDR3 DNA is TGTGCCAGCAGCCCTCCCACTGGCGAGCAGTACTTC. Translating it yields CASSPPTGEQYF.

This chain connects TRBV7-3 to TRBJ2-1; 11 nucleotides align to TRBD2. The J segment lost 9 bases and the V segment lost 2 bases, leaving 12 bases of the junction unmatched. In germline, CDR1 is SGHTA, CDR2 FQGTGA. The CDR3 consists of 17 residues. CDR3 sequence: CASSLLTPGLAESEQFF. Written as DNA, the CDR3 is TGTGCCAGCAGCTTACTTACCCCGGGACTAGCGGAATCTGAGCAGTTCTTC.

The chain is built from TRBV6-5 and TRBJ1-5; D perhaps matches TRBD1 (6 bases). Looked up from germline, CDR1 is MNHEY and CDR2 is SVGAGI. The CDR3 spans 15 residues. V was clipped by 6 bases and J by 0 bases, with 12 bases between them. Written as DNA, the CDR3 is TGTGCCAGCAGCCCGACAGGCTATAGCAATCAGCCCCAGCATTTT. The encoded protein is CASSPTGYSNQPQHF.

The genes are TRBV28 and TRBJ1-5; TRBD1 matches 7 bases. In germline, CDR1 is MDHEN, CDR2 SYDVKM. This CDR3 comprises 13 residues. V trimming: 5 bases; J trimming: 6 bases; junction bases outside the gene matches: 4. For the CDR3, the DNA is TGTGCCAGCAGTCTAGGACAGGTTCAGCCCCAGCATTTT. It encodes CASSLGQVQPQHF.

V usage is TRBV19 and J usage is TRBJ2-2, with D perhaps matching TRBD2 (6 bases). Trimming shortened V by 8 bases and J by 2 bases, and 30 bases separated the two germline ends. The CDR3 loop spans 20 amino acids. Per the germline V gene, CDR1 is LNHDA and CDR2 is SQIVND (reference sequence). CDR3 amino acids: CASFPLGLVLADLNTGELFF. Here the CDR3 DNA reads TGTGCCAGTTTTCCATTGGGTTTAGTGTTAGCGGATCTTAACACCGGGGAGCTGTTTTTT.

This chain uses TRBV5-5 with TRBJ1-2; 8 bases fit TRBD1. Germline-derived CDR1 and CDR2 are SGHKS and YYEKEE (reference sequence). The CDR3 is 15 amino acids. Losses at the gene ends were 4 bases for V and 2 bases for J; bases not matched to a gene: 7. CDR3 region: CASSQTGTGNYGYTF. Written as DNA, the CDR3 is TGTGCCAGCAGCCAAACCGGGACAGGCAACTATGGCTACACCTTC.